In this sample, the clone carrying this T cell receptor (beta chain) turned up a few times. Its antigen is not identified. The record originates from a study of vaccination and CD4 T cells after COVID-19. At the level of the study: SARS-CoV-2 was confirmed by nasal swab PCR; disease was mild in some 10, severe in one. The cells were exposed to overlapping spike peptides originating from SARS-CoV-2, HCoV-NL63, HCoV-OC43 and HCoV-229E for stimulation.

Study-wide results and caveats: Nearly all convalescent vaccine-specific clones, 304 of 307, recognized only SARS-CoV-2 spike.

Noted treatment: roughly ten-day PBMC culture with coronavirus spike peptide pools or control peptides (ViraFEST assay). ViraFEST relied on peptide pools to expand antigen-specific T cells; the TCRs were sequenced afterward. With 6 bases clipped from V and 5 bases from J, the junction kept 12 bases outside the gene matches. The CDR3 is made up of 15 amino acids. Germline CDR1 and CDR2: DFQATT and SNEGSKA (reference sequence). Sequenced with the Oncomine TCR Beta short-read assay was DNA taken from cultured CD4+ T cells. MiXCR, run by TCRdb on the PCR reads, gives a single entry per CDR3 protein. The table lists some 10,000 distinct CDR3 sequences, 45% of them singletons.

The sequence derives from a human donor with COVID-19. Specimen: cultured CD4+ T cells from blood, collected after SARS-CoV-2 vaccination. The chain joins TRBV20-1 to TRBJ2-7; TRBD1 matches 11 bases. The CDR3 sequence: CSARLDRGRINEQYF. The CDR3 coding sequence is TGCAGTGCCCGATTGGACAGGGGGCGTATCAACGAGCAGTACTTC.